The 25 T cell receptor beta chains below all came from one sample that was sequenced in a study of blood T cell repertoires in COVID-19. Libraries were prepared by immunoSEQ multiplex PCR; TCRdb keeps only in-frame clonotypes and omits some of them. This sample carries approximately 250,000 clones, roughly 86% of them seen once, and the ten largest clones take over 4%. The sample consisted of peripheral blood. The receptors come from a woman in her sixties with COVID-19, enrolled during active disease.

The V gene is TRBV24-1, the J gene TRBJ2-1, with TRBD2 identical over 12 bases. Per the germline V gene, CDR1 is KGHDR and CDR2 is SFDVKD. This CDR3 is 17 amino acids long. Trimming removed 4 bases from V and 7 bases from J; junction bases left unmatched: 10. CDR3 DNA sequence: TGTGCCACCAGTGACTACCCTAGCGGGAGGGCCCGGAATGAGCAGTTCTTC. It yields the protein CATSDYPSGRARNEQFF.

V is TRBV5-8 and J is TRBJ2-5, with a possible D match to TRBD1 (5 bases). CDR3 length: 17 residues. CDR1 and CDR2 from the germline V gene are SGHTS and YDEGEE. V was pared by 3 bases and J by 2 bases, with 20 bases between. In nucleotides, the CDR3 is TGTGCCAGCAGCTCCTGGGTCGGTGGGGCTAGACAAGAGACCCAGTACTTC. Translation: CASSSWVGGARQETQYF. Based on the CDR3 plus reference TRBV5-8 and TRBJ2-5, the full variable domain is EAGVTQSPTHLIKTRGQQATLRCSPISGHTSVYWYQQALGLGLQFLLWYDEGEERNRGNFPPRFSGRQFPNYSSELNVNALELEDSALYLCASSSWVGGARQETQYFGPGTRLLVL.

Of note for this clone: One end of the junction does not line up with germline, which may come from a read error. This rearrangement joins TRBV6-1 to TRBJ1-5, with D possibly being TRBD1 (6 bases). CDR3 size: 17 residues. Germline V CDR1 and CDR2: MNHNS, SASEGT. CDR3 amino acids: CASREDRQVYSNQPQHF. The CDR3 DNA reads TGTGCCAGCAGGGAAGATAGACAGGTCTATAGCAATCAGCCCCAGCATTTT.

The chain recombines TRBV28 with TRBJ1-5; TRBD1 is a possible D gene (6 bases). The CDR3 loop spans 13 amino acids. V gave up 11 bases and J gave up 3 bases, with 14 bases separating them. Looked up from germline, CDR1 is MDHEN and CDR2 is SYDVKM. The CDR3 DNA is TGTGCCGCCAGGGGTATAGACAATCAGCCCCAGCATTTT. As protein: CAARGIDNQPQHF.

The V call is TRBV7-8, the J call TRBJ2-1, with 9 bases matching TRBD1. V shed 6 bases, J shed 4 bases, and the junction held 4 bases outside the gene matches. This CDR3 contains 14 residues. The V gene's germline CDR1 is SGHVS and CDR2 FQNEAQ. In DNA, the CDR3 is TGTGCCAGCAGAAAGACAGGGGGATACAATGAGCAGTTCTTC. It yields the protein CASRKTGGYNEQFF.

This chain uses TRBV28 with TRBJ1-5, with a weak D call TRBD1 (6 bases). With 3 bases removed from V and 2 bases from J, the gap between germline ends came to 11 bases. From germline, CDR1 is MDHEN and CDR2 SYDVKM. CDR3 size: 15 residues. CDR3 residues: CASSFYRVGNQPQHF. In DNA, the CDR3 is TGTGCCAGCAGTTTCTACAGGGTCGGCAATCAGCCCCAGCATTTT.

The rearrangement links TRBV19 to TRBJ2-3; TRBD1 matches at 8 bases. J lost 3 bases, V lost 8 bases, and 4 bases had no gene match. Germline V gives CDR1 LNHDA, CDR2 SQIVND (reference sequence). This CDR3 contains 13 residues. Here the CDR3 reads CASRTGYTDTQYF. The CDR3 coding sequence is TGTGCCAGTCGGACAGGGTATACAGATACGCAGTATTTT.

This chain links TRBV4-2 with TRBJ2-3; D is undetermined. The CDR3 length is 15 residues. V lost 4 bases, J lost 6 bases, and 17 bases lay in between. Germline V CDR1 and CDR2: LGHNA, YNFKEQ. DNA of the CDR3: TGTGCCAGCAGCCGTCAGAGAGAGTCGCGGGATACGCAGTATTTT. Its translation is CASSRQRESRDTQYF.

V is TRBV9 and J is TRBJ2-3; D unresolved. CDR3 length equals 14 residues. The V end was cut by 4 bases, the J end by 2 bases, with 11 bases between. CDR1 and CDR2 (germline): SGDLS, YYNGEE. Here the CDR3 DNA reads TGTGCCAGCAGCTCGTCACCAGACACAGATACGCAGTATTTT. Residues: CASSSSPDTDTQYF.

This clone was observed a handful of times. The CDR3 region has the DNA TGTGCCAGCAGTATCCTAGGGGGATACGAGCAGTACTTC. It translates to CASSILGGYEQYF. The chain uses TRBV6-5 and TRBJ2-7; maybe TRBD1 (6 bases). Germline-derived CDR1 and CDR2 are MNHEY and SVGAGI. Trimming cost V 5 bases and J 4 bases, with 12 bases left between them. There are 13 residues in the CDR3.

The chain combines TRBV6-1 with TRBJ1-1; D remains unclear. This CDR3 is built from 10 residues. The V end was cut by 3 bases, the J end by 10 bases, with 6 bases between. Germline V lookup: CDR1 MNHNS, CDR2 SASEGT. This CDR3 is CASSDTRAFF. CDR3 DNA: TGTGCCAGCAGTGATACTCGAGCTTTCTTT.

This chain connects TRBV2 to TRBJ1-4, with D tentatively TRBD1 (6 bases). The germline V and J ends were trimmed by 6 bases and 4 bases, with 15 bases remaining between them. CDR1 and CDR2 from the germline V gene are SNHLY and FYNNEI. The CDR3 has 15 amino acids. For the CDR3, the DNA is TGTGCCAGCAGCTTTCAGGGGCCTCGTAATGAAAAACTGTTTTTT. It yields the protein CASSFQGPRNEKLFF.

The chain links TRBV5-1 to TRBJ2-7, with 10 bases that match TRBD1. This CDR3 is built from 13 residues. Unmatched junction bases numbered 7, after V lost 7 bases and J lost 6 bases. From germline, CDR1 is SGHRS and CDR2 YFSETQ. This CDR3 is CASARDRGAEQYF. The CDR3 DNA reads TGCGCCAGCGCCCGGGACAGGGGAGCCGAGCAGTACTTC.

The sample holds a few counts of this clone. The chain employs TRBV3-1 (or the pseudogene TRBV3-2) and TRBJ1-5; D might be TRBD1 (5 bases). CDR3 length equals 12 residues. V was pared by 1 base and J by 12 bases, with 10 bases between. Germline V CDR1 and CDR2: LGHDT, YNNKEL (reference sequence). CDR3 in DNA: TGTGCCAGCAGCCAAGGGTCGGGGGGCCAGCATTTT. It codes for CASSQGSGGQHF.

J is TRBJ2-3 and V is TRBV4-1, with a possible D match to TRBD1 (6 bases). CDR1 and CDR2 (germline): MGHRA, YSYEKL. The V and J ends lost 3 bases and 4 bases respectively, with 17 bases between them. This CDR3 has 16 residues. CDR3 DNA sequence: TGCGCCAGCAGCCATGGAAATAGTGGGGGCGCAGATACGCAGTATTTT. As protein: CASSHGNSGGADTQYF.

The chain joins TRBV30 to TRBJ1-5; D unresolved. The ends were cut back, 1 base at V and 4 bases at J, with 8 bases in the middle. Germline CDR1 and CDR2: GTSNPN and SVGIG (reference sequence). This CDR3 has 13 amino acids. The CDR3 DNA follows: TGTGCCTGGAGTGCTGGGCTTAATCAGCCCCAGCATTTT. It codes for CAWSAGLNQPQHF.

V and J are TRBV7-9 and TRBJ1-1; D uncertain. The CDR3 totals 12 residues. V lost 3 bases, J lost 3 bases, and 5 bases lay in between. Germline V CDR1 and CDR2: SEHNR, FQNEAQ (reference sequence). In nucleotides, the CDR3 is TGTGCCAGCAGCTTTCAGGACACTGAAGCTTTCTTT. It specifies CASSFQDTEAFF.

CDR3 nucleotide sequence: TGTGCCAGCAGCTCGCTTACCCGTGATAGGAGCGCTGAAGCTTTCTTT. Its translation: CASSSLTRDRSAEAFF. The rearrangement uses TRBV11-2 and TRBJ1-1; D remains ambiguous. Germline CDR1 is SGHAT and CDR2 is FQNNGV. The germline V and J ends were trimmed by 4 bases and 6 bases, with 21 bases remaining between them. The CDR3 loop spans 16 amino acids.

This chain links TRBV30 with TRBJ1-4; D not certain. The CDR3 is 13 amino acids. The V end was cut by 4 bases, the J end by 7 bases, with 13 bases between. The germline V gene encodes CDR1 GTSNPN and CDR2 SVGIG (reference sequence). CDR3 sequence: CAWNRDSGEKLFF. The CDR3 coding sequence is TGTGCCTGGAACCGAGATAGTGGTGAAAAACTGTTTTTT.

The chain carries TRBV7-9 and TRBJ1-3; maybe TRBD1 (5 bases). The CDR3 has 17 amino acids. Germline CDR1 reads SEHNR; CDR2 reads FQNEAQ (reference sequence). V was trimmed by 5 bases and J by 0 bases, leaving 17 bases between them. The CDR3 is CASSTVGVLDSGNTIYF. In DNA, the CDR3 is TGTGCCAGCAGCACTGTAGGGGTTTTAGACTCTGGAAACACCATATATTTT.

This chain links TRBV6-1 with TRBJ1-2; the match to TRBD1 covers 9 bases. The CDR3 loop spans 16 amino acids. The trim removed 0 bases at V and 3 bases at J, leaving 5 bases unmatched. The germline V gene encodes CDR1 MNHNS and CDR2 SASEGT. The CDR3 region is CASSEARWDRDYGYTF. The DNA for the CDR3 is TGTGCCAGCAGTGAAGCCCGTTGGGACAGGGACTATGGCTACACCTTC.

This clone was recorded once. The chain combines TRBV7-9 with TRBJ2-1; unclear D gene. In germline, CDR1 is SEHNR, CDR2 FQNEAQ (reference sequence). This CDR3 is built from 17 residues. Deletions cut 3 bases from V and 0 bases from J, with 15 bases between. The CDR3 is CASSLRSLGSSYNEQFF. DNA of the CDR3: TGTGCCAGCAGCTTGCGCAGTTTGGGCAGCTCCTACAATGAGCAGTTCTTC. Complete variable domain (other parts from reference TRBV7-9 and TRBJ2-1): DTGVSQNPRHKITKRGQNVTFRCDPISEHNRLYWYRQTLGQGPEFLTYFQNEAQLEKSRLLSDRFSAERPKGSFSTLEIQRTEQGDSAMYLCASSLRSLGSSYNEQFFGPGTRLTVL.

The chain uses TRBV9 and TRBJ2-2; no definite D call. Germline-derived CDR1 and CDR2 are SGDLS and YYNGEE. V lost 0 bases and J lost 2, with 5 bases in between. The CDR3 loop spans 14 amino acids. In DNA, the CDR3 is TGTGCCAGCAGCGTAGGAACTAACACCGGGGAGCTGTTTTTT. This sequence encodes CASSVGTNTGELFF.

The chain couples TRBV7-2 to TRBJ1-5, with 12 bases lining up with TRBD1. J gave up 6 bases and V 0 bases, and 6 bases lay outside the gene matches. CDR1 is SGHTA and CDR2 is FQGNSA in the germline V gene. The CDR3 extends over 17 amino acids. The CDR3 sequence is CASSLARDRGPGQPQHF. Here the CDR3 DNA reads TGTGCCAGCAGCTTAGCAAGGGACAGGGGGCCCGGTCAGCCCCAGCATTTT.

The chain carries TRBV19 and TRBJ1-6, with TRBD1 matching 9 bases. The CDR3 has 15 residues. CDR1 is LNHDA and CDR2 is SQIVND in the germline V gene (reference sequence). J lost 7 bases, V lost 8 bases, and 9 bases had no gene match. This CDR3 is CASRGQGQTNSPLHF. In nucleotides, the CDR3 is TGTGCCAGTCGCGGACAGGGGCAGACCAATTCACCCCTCCACTTT.